Listed below are T cell receptor beta chains from one sample, sequenced in a study of response to subunit inactivated influenza vaccine. TCRdb reanalysed the RT-PCR reads using MiXCR and keeps one entry per CDR3 protein. The sample shows about 800,000 distinct CDR3 sequences, 21% of them seen only once. The sequences come from PBMCs from blood, collected 5 to 6 days after vaccination. The receptor set was obtained from a man aged 45-65 years who received an inactivated influenza vaccine. CDR3s include the opening cysteine and the closing phenylalanine or tryptophan. Fields, in order: J gene, V gene, clone size, D gene, CDR3 protein, CDR3 DNA. A D gene is named only where the DNA matches it firmly. Clone size is given for some rows only: seen once, a few or many times, or a class if the clone is expanded.

TRBJ2-1	TRBV3-1	-	TRBD1	CASSHGQGNSDEQFF	TGTGCCAGCAGCCATGGACAGGGGAATTCGGATGAGCAGTTCTTC
TRBJ2-2	TRBV5-1	few	TRBD1	CASSLSQGEPTGELFF	TGCGCCAGCAGCTTGTCACAGGGGGAACCTACCGGGGAGCTGTTTTTT
TRBJ1-5	TRBV6-6	few	-	CASVSQGNQPQHF	TGTGCCAGCGTTTCCCAGGGCAATCAGCCCCAGCATTTT
TRBJ1-2	TRBV25-1	few	TRBD1	CASRQGENYGYTF	TGTGCCAGCAGACAGGGGGAGAACTATGGCTACACCTTC
TRBJ2-1	TRBV5-4	-	TRBD2	CASRYSGRGYNEQFF	TGTGCCAGCAGGTATAGCGGGAGAGGGTACAATGAGCAGTTCTTC
TRBJ2-7	TRBV6-5	-	-	CASSYSTFASPSYEQYF	TGTGCCAGCAGTTACTCGACTTTTGCGTCCCCAAGTTACGAGCAGTACTTC
TRBJ2-7	TRBV7-8	-	TRBD2	CASSFLVSGVLEQYF	TGTGCCAGCAGCTTTTTGGTTAGCGGGGTCTTGGAGCAGTACTTC
TRBJ2-2	TRBV24-1	few	-	CATGLGAGELFF	TGTGCCACCGGCCTGGGGGCCGGGGAGCTGTTTTTT
TRBJ2-1	TRBV4-3	-	-	CASSPSLGYNEQFF	TGCGCCAGCAGTCCTTCGTTGGGGTACAATGAGCAGTTCTTC
TRBJ2-3	TRBV7-6	-	-	CASSNLAQSTDTQYF	TGTGCCAGCAGCAACCTAGCGCAGAGCACAGATACGCAGTATTTT
TRBJ1-5	TRBV5-6	-	TRBD1	CASSRYRGGENQPQHF	TGTGCCAGCAGCCGGTACAGGGGAGGGGAAAATCAGCCCCAGCATTTT
TRBJ2-1	TRBV10-3	few	TRBD1	CAISEPPGGTNNEQFF	TGTGCCATCAGTGAGCCGCCAGGGGGTACGAACAATGAGCAGTTCTTC
TRBJ2-5	TRBV4-2	many	-	CASSQDRGTQETQYF	TGTGCCAGCAGCCAAGATAGGGGCACGCAAGAGACCCAGTACTTC
TRBJ1-6	TRBV7-2	-	-	CASFRGADSPLHF	TGTGCCAGCTTCCGGGGGGCGGATTCACCCCTCCACTTT
TRBJ2-3	TRBV7-2	few	-	CASTSFTDTQYF	TGTGCCAGCACCTCGTTTACAGATACGCAGTATTTT
TRBJ2-1	TRBV7-9	many	-	CASSLVFGYNEQFF	TGTGCCAGCAGCTTAGTGTTCGGGTACAATGAGCAGTTCTTC
TRBJ2-5	TRBV5-1	few	TRBD1	CASSSPDRGGETQYF	TGCGCCAGCAGCTCTCCTGACAGGGGCGGAGAGACCCAGTACTTC
TRBJ2-1	TRBV12-3/TRBV12-4	-	-	CASSLSATLEGQCEQFF	TGTGCCAGCAGTTTATCGGCGACACTTGAGGGACAATGTGAGCAGTTCTTC
TRBJ2-7	TRBV2	-	TRBD2	CASTLTGTSDYEQYF	TGTGCCAGCACACTCACCGGGACTAGCGATTACGAGCAGTACTTC
TRBJ2-1	TRBV6-2/TRBV6-3	-	TRBD2	CASSYPSGRAGYNEQFF	TGTGCCAGCAGTTACCCTAGCGGGAGGGCCGGCTACAATGAGCAGTTCTTC
TRBJ2-5	TRBV7-8	few	TRBD2	CASRPTGGRETQYF	TGTGCCAGCAGGCCTACGGGGGGTCGGGAGACCCAGTACTTC
TRBJ2-7	TRBV28	few	TRBD2	CASSFLAGERRAEQYF	TGTGCCAGCAGTTTCCTAGCGGGAGAAAGGCGTGCCGAGCAGTACTTC
TRBJ2-5	TRBV7-2	-	-	CASSFGRGWWETQYF	TGTGCCAGCAGCTTCGGCAGGGGATGGTGGGAGACCCAGTACTTC
TRBJ2-7	TRBV20-1	-	-	CSARSHRGGYYEQYF	TGCAGTGCTAGATCCCACAGGGGGGGTTACTACGAGCAGTACTTC
TRBJ1-2	TRBV16	few	-	CASSQDRSYGYTF	TGTGCCAGCAGTCAAGACAGAAGCTATGGCTACACCTTC
TRBJ2-3	TRBV4-1	-	-	CASSQEGLFATDTQYF	TGCGCCAGCAGCCAAGAAGGACTGTTTGCCACAGATACGCAGTATTTT
TRBJ1-5	TRBV11-2	-	-	CASSLEGRRQPQHF	TGTGCCAGCAGCTTAGAGGGCAGGAGGCAGCCCCAGCATTTT
TRBJ1-2	TRBV5-5	few	-	CASSLVQTPNYGYTF	TGTGCCAGCAGCTTGGTACAGACACCTAACTATGGCTACACCTTC
TRBJ2-3	TRBV28	-	TRBD2	CASSYSAGGDTQYF	TGTGCCAGCAGTTATTCTGCGGGGGGAGATACGCAGTATTTT
TRBJ1-5	TRBV12-3/TRBV12-4	many	-	CASTSGNSNQPQHF	TGTGCCAGCACCTCGGGCAATAGCAATCAGCCCCAGCATTTT
TRBJ2-7	TRBV20-1	-	-	CSARGDRSSYEQYF	TGCAGTGCTAGGGGAGACAGGAGCTCCTACGAGCAGTACTTC
TRBJ2-1	TRBV12-3/TRBV12-4	-	-	CASSPWVDEYNEQFF	TGTGCCAGCAGTCCCTGGGTCGACGAATACAATGAGCAGTTCTTC
TRBJ2-1	TRBV24-1	few	-	CATSDFPGSSYNEQFF	TGTGCCACCAGTGATTTTCCGGGGAGCTCCTACAATGAGCAGTTCTTC
TRBJ1-1	TRBV3-1	many	-	CASSQVWEANTEAFF	TGTGCCAGCAGCCAAGTATGGGAGGCGAACACTGAAGCTTTCTTT
TRBJ2-5	TRBV5-5	many	TRBD2	CASSLMGGETQYF	TGTGCCAGCAGCTTAATGGGGGGGGAGACCCAGTACTTC
TRBJ2-7	TRBV12-3/TRBV12-4	few	TRBD1	CASSSYRGSMDEQYF	TGTGCCAGCAGTTCGTACAGGGGTAGCATGGACGAGCAGTACTTC
TRBJ1-1	TRBV6-1	few	TRBD1	CASSPGTGPEAFF	TGTGCCAGCAGTCCGGGGACAGGCCCTGAAGCTTTCTTT
TRBJ1-1	TRBV5-1	-	TRBD1	CASSFTGGKSPTEAFF	TGCGCCAGCAGCTTTACAGGGGGGAAAAGCCCCACTGAAGCTTTCTTT
TRBJ1-6	TRBV28	-	TRBD1	CATQGAWTYNSPLHF	TGTGCCACGCAGGGGGCCTGGACCTATAATTCACCCCTCCACTTT
TRBJ2-1	TRBV7-9	-	TRBD2	CASSPSGLAGNYNEQFF	TGTGCCAGCAGCCCATCGGGACTAGCGGGGAACTACAATGAGCAGTTCTTC
TRBJ2-5	TRBV28	-	-	CASSRLVATQYF	TGTGCCAGCAGTCGTTTGGTCGCGACCCAGTACTTC